This T cell receptor (beta chain) was profiled in a study of vaccination and CD4 T cells after COVID-19. Details on this clonotype: Antigen unknown. No DNA is shown, since the ends of the CDR3 on it are uncertain; the CDR3 is the one TCRdb lists.

Cultured CD4+ T cell DNA was sequenced using the Oncomine TCR Beta short-read assay. One entry per CDR3 protein, called by TCRdb with MiXCR from the PCR reads. Of around 3,200 distinct CDR3 sequences in the sample, more than 60% were seen once. Described treatment: approximately nine-day PBMC culture with coronavirus spike peptide pools or control peptides (ViraFEST assay). The specimen sequenced was CD4+ T cells from blood, cultured in vitro. The receptor was derived from a human donor who had recovered from COVID-19.

This chain's CDR3 is CASSLNRGDHGYTFGSGTEAFF. The J gene is TRBJ1-1, the V gene TRBV7-9; TRBD1 reflects the table's D call only, with no check against the DNA. The CDR3 length is 22 residues, termini included. The germline V gene encodes CDR1 SEHNR and CDR2 FQNEAQ (reference sequence).